This T cell receptor beta chain was identified during a study of OX40 agonist ivuxolimab in advanced cancers. Trimming at V came to 8 bases and at J to 6 bases, leaving 11 bases not matched to a gene. This CDR3 is 14 amino acids long. Germline CDR1 is SGHTA and CDR2 is FQGTGA. General study findings and limits: The study did not work out the antigen specificity of the expanded peripheral T cells.

In regard to this clone: The antigen remains unidentified.

The protocol was immunoSEQ multiplex PCR, while the TCRdb copy is restricted to in-frame clones and leaves out a portion. The sample consists of 50,000 to 70,000 clones, 85% to 90% of them appearing once. Sequencing used CD4+ or CD8+ T cells sorted from blood, obtained in a trial of the OX40 agonist ivuxolimab. This TCR was sampled from an adult with an advanced solid tumor such as melanoma, head and neck, liver or kidney cancer. The chain links TRBV7-3 to TRBJ1-2, with 8 bases lining up with TRBD1. The CDR3 protein is CASSRQGARDGYTF. CDR3 in DNA: TGTGCCAGCTCCCGGCAGGGGGCCCGAGATGGCTACACCTTC.